The 5 T cell receptor beta chains reported below all come from one sample, sequenced in a study of beta chain features in type 1 diabetes. The sequenced template was cDNA made from the entire isolated RNA. Assay: immunoSEQ multiplex PCR; the TCRdb copy retains only in-frame clones and omits some. The sample records hundreds of thousands of clones, approximately 30% being singletons. The material sequenced was naive CD4+ T cells from blood. The receptors derive from a man aged 18 to 35 in good health.

In its sample, this clone was seen a few times. The DNA for the CDR3 is TGTGCCAGCAGCTTGGTCGGGACCCATCGGTACTTC. It specifies CASSLVGTHRYF. The rearrangement uses TRBV5-5 and TRBJ2-5; D is perhaps TRBD1 or TRBD2 (5 bases each). The CDR3 runs to 12 residues. Germline-derived CDR1 and CDR2 are SGHKS and YYEKEE (reference sequence). V lost 0 bases to trimming and J lost 13 bases, with 13 bases between them.

The chain links TRBV29-1 to TRBJ2-1, with D maybe TRBD2 (5 bases). From germline, CDR1 is SQVTM and CDR2 ANQGSEA. The CDR3 has 12 amino acids. V was cut by 7 bases and J by 5 bases, with 12 bases left in between. The CDR3 reads CSAGMRDNEQFF. The DNA of the CDR3 is TGCAGCGCCGGAATGAGGGACAATGAGCAGTTCTTC.

J is TRBJ1-1 and V is TRBV9, with TRBD1 identical over 8 bases. CDR1 SGDLS and CDR2 YYNGEE come from the germline V gene. Unmatched junction bases numbered 9, after V lost 0 bases and J lost 5 bases. The CDR3 consists of 16 residues. The CDR3 bases are TGTGCCAGCAGCGTAGCTTGGGGGACAGGTAGGACTGAAGCTTTCTTT. Translated, it gives CASSVAWGTGRTEAFF.

The table lists this clone with a few counts. V gene TRBV28 combines with J gene TRBJ2-3; maybe TRBD2 (8 bases). Trimming shortened V by 11 bases and J by 0 bases, and 15 bases separated the two germline ends. Germline V CDR1 and CDR2: MDHEN, SYDVKM. This CDR3 is built from 14 residues. Here the CDR3 reads CAEGASGSTDTQYF. Here the CDR3 DNA reads TGTGCCGAGGGGGCTAGCGGGAGCACAGATACGCAGTATTTT. Looking up the rest from reference TRBV28 and TRBJ2-3 gives the full variable domain: DVKVTQSSRYLVKRTGEKVFLECVQDMDHENMFWYRQDPGLGLRLIYFSYDVKMKEKGDIPEGYSVSREKKERFSLILESASTNQTSMYLCAEGASGSTDTQYFGPGTRLTVL.

This clone has a handful of counts. CDR3 residues: CSALRSNEQFF. CDR3 sequence (DNA): TGCAGTGCCCTCCGTTCCAATGAGCAGTTCTTC. The chain joins TRBV20-1 to TRBJ2-1, with D unresolved. There are 11 residues in the CDR3. The germline CDR1 and CDR2 sequences are DFQATT and SNEGSKA (reference sequence). The V and J ends lost 6 bases and 6 bases respectively, with 9 bases between them.